A single sample gave rise to the 3 T cell receptor beta chains below, sequenced in a study of human T cells and chemical hapten exposure. The time point: patch test 1, 2 weeks after DPC sensitization. As for treatment: therapeutic diphenylcyclopropenone sensitization with weekly scalp DPC. TCRdb used MiXCR to reprocess the RACE reads, holding one entry per CDR3 protein. The sample comprises tens of thousands of distinct CDR3 sequences, about 9.3% of which are singletons, and roughly 13% rests with the top ten. Here the sequenced sample was whole blood, taken in connection with sensitization to the hapten diphenylcyclopropenone (DPC). Receptors originate from a woman between 35 and 50 years old with alopecia areata. Some clones in this sample may be carry-over from other donors' samples.

This rearrangement joins TRBV9 to TRBJ1-4; D gene uncertain. This CDR3 contains 18 residues. V lost 0 bases, J lost 0 bases, and 15 bases lay in between. CDR1 is SGDLS, CDR2 YYNGEE, per germline. CDR3 sequence (DNA): TGTGCCAGCAGCGTAGACGGCGGAACGATAGCAACTAATGAAAAACTGTTTTTT. This translates into CASSVDGGTIATNEKLFF.

Many counts were recorded for this clonotype. The chain is built from TRBV20-1 and TRBJ2-7; D call uncertain. Germline V gives CDR1 DFQATT, CDR2 SNEGSKA (reference sequence). V shed 3 bases and J shed 1 base, with 7 bases lying between them. The CDR3 totals 12 residues. As DNA, the CDR3 is TGCAGTGCTAGGATCGCATCCTACGAGCAGTACTTC. Its protein is CSARIASYEQYF.

The chain joins TRBV4-1 to TRBJ2-3; no reliable D call. Germline CDR1 is MGHRA and CDR2 is YSYEKL. The CDR3 consists of 14 residues. Trimming pared 1 base from V and 5 bases from J, leaving 10 bases between. The CDR3, as DNA: TGCGCCAGCAGCCAAGGTCGGGCTAGAGATACGCAGTATTTT. Translation gives CASSQGRARDTQYF.